This T cell receptor (beta chain) derives from a study of identical twins. Notes on the study in general: Conclusions were drawn cross-sectionally by statistical analysis, without following the same donors. Monozygotic twin pairs showed more out-of-frame TCR alpha sharing than models estimated.

The CDR3 sequence is 17 residues long. CDR1 and CDR2 (germline): MNHEY, SVGEGT. Trimming stripped 4 bases from V and 0 bases from J, with 16 bases between. Each CDR3 protein is one row after TCRdb ran MiXCR on the 5' RACE reads. The profile shows 200,000 to 300,000 distinct CDR3 sequences, roughly 13% of them singletons. This clonotype occurred a few times. The antigen is not known. These records were also assigned to another study, of yellow fever vaccine responses in identical twins. This second report adds: Reported findings indicate that twins' vaccine T cell responses seemed partially convergent, partially personalized.

Sequencing used memory (CD45RO+) T cells sorted from blood. The TCR comes from a woman aged 18-29 years in good health. This rearrangement joins TRBV6-2 or TRBV6-3 to TRBJ2-1; possibly TRBD1 for D (6 bases). CDR3: CASSSERQVGSYNEQFF. The CDR3 region has the DNA TGTGCCAGCAGTTCCGAAAGACAGGTTGGCTCCTACAATGAGCAGTTCTTC.